One and the same sample provided the 28 T cell receptor beta chains below, sequenced in a study of a mutant IDH1 vaccine in newly diagnosed glioma. The data were produced by immunoSEQ multiplex PCR, yet TCRdb's version contains in-frame clones alone and is incomplete. The repertoire consists of approximately 26,000 clones, with 70% to 90% occurring once and the leading ten covering more than 15%. Noted time point: week 5, during vaccination. With topical imiquimod, each dose of the vaccine consisted of 300 ug of mutant IDH1 20-mer peptide. No antigens are known for them. Specimen: PBMCs, collected from a glioma patient whose treatment included an IDH1 peptide vaccine. The source of these receptors is a man younger than 35 with glioma.

The V call is TRBV30, the J call TRBJ1-2, with a weak D call TRBD1 (5 bases). Looked up from germline, CDR1 is GTSNPN and CDR2 is SVGIG (reference sequence). This CDR3 is 14 amino acids long. V was trimmed by 5 bases and J by 3 bases, leaving 16 bases between them. CDR3 nucleotides: TGTGCCTGGTTACGCAGGGTCGAGTACTATGGCTACACCTTC. Residues: CAWLRRVEYYGYTF.

The J gene is TRBJ1-2, the V gene TRBV5-1; D gene unclear. This CDR3 comprises 14 residues. The germline CDR1 and CDR2 sequences are SGHRS and YFSETQ. Trimming left V 0 bases short and J 6 bases short, with 12 bases between. The CDR3 bases are TGCGCCAGCAGCTTGGGACATCGAGAGGATGGCTACACCTTC. This sequence encodes CASSLGHREDGYTF.

V usage is TRBV9 and J usage is TRBJ1-1; D perhaps matches TRBD1 (6 bases). Germline V gene sequence: CDR1 SGDLS, CDR2 YYNGEE. The CDR3 extends over 13 amino acids. Trimming cost V 4 bases and J 8 bases, with 15 bases left between them. CDR3 protein: CASSLGGGREAFF. CDR3 DNA sequence: TGTGCCAGCAGCTTAGGGGGAGGGCGGGAAGCTTTCTTT.

The chain employs TRBV18 and TRBJ1-6; D remains unclear. The CDR3 sequence is 15 residues long. CDR1 KGHSH and CDR2 LQKENI come from the germline V gene. V was shortened by 3 bases and J by 8 bases, with 14 bases between the two germline ends. CDR3 amino acids: CASSPRSLPDSPLHF. The CDR3 region has the DNA TGTGCCAGCTCACCCAGATCCTTACCCGATTCACCCCTCCACTTT.

The genes are TRBV7-2 and TRBJ2-7, with TRBD2 identical over 8 bases. The CDR3 covers 16 residues. Germline V CDR1 and CDR2: SGHTA, FQGNSA. The J segment lost 2 bases and the V segment lost 5 bases, leaving 11 bases of the junction unmatched. The CDR3 bases are TGTGCCAGCAGCCCCCGGGGTAGCGGGACAACCTACGAGCAGTACTTC. This sequence encodes CASSPRGSGTTYEQYF.

V usage is TRBV27 and J usage is TRBJ2-5; D may be TRBD1 (6 bases). This CDR3 has 13 residues. V was shortened by 3 bases and J by 5 bases, with 10 bases between the two germline ends. CDR1 MNHEY and CDR2 SMNVEV come from the germline V gene (reference sequence). The chain's CDR3 is CASSFRGWETQYF. DNA for the CDR3: TGTGCCAGCAGTTTCAGGGGTTGGGAGACCCAGTACTTC.

The V gene is TRBV6-5, the J gene TRBJ1-2; D gene uncertain. This CDR3 is 11 amino acids long. Germline CDR1 and CDR2: MNHEY and SVGAGI. V gave up 6 bases and J gave up 4 bases, with 6 bases separating them. The CDR3, as DNA: TGTGCCAGCAGGGGCGTCTATGGCTACACCTTC. Residues: CASRGVYGYTF.

The J gene is TRBJ2-7, the V gene TRBV2; D is unclear. The CDR3 contains 12 residues. Trimming pared 0 bases from V and 3 bases from J, leaving 3 bases between. CDR1 is SNHLY, CDR2 FYNNEI, per germline. The CDR3 reads CASSEADYEQYF. In DNA, the CDR3 is TGTGCCAGCAGTGAAGCCGACTACGAGCAGTACTTC.

The V gene is TRBV4-1, the J gene TRBJ2-3; D unclear. Trimming took off 1 base at V and 0 bases at J, with 8 bases between the two ends. The germline V gene encodes CDR1 MGHRA and CDR2 YSYEKL. The CDR3 has 15 residues. CDR3 in DNA: TGCGCCAGCAGCCAAGGCGGTCACAGCACAGATACGCAGTATTTT. Amino acid sequence: CASSQGGHSTDTQYF.

This clone has just one count. CDR3 nucleotides: TGTGCCAGCAGCCTCACTAGGGGACTAGGCACAGATACGCAGTATTTT. Translation gives CASSLTRGLGTDTQYF. The genes are TRBV5-6 and TRBJ2-3; TRBD2 matches 8 bases. CDR1 SGHDT and CDR2 YYEEEE come from the germline V gene. The CDR3 has 16 residues. The junction had 8 bases not matched to a gene; V was cut back by 4 bases and J by 1 base. Complete variable domain (other parts from reference TRBV5-6 and TRBJ2-3): DAGVTQSPTHLIKTRGQQVTLRCSPKSGHDTVSWYQQALGQGPQFIFQYYEEEERQRGNFPDRFSGHQFPNYSSELNVNALLLGDSALYLCASSLTRGLGTDTQYFGPGTRLTVL.

CDR3 DNA sequence: TGTGCCAGCAGCCCGGACTACTGGGGGGGCTACACCTTC. Residues: CASSPDYWGGYTF. The chain employs TRBV7-2 and TRBJ1-2, with D tentatively TRBD1 (5 bases). Trimming removed 5 bases at V and 8 bases at J, with 15 bases between. The CDR3 is made up of 13 amino acids. Germline V CDR1 and CDR2: SGHTA, FQGNSA.

The chain combines TRBV29-1 with TRBJ1-2; maybe TRBD1 (5 bases). V was clipped by 3 bases and J by 2 bases, with 13 bases between them. CDR3 length: 14 residues. CDR1 SQVTM and CDR2 ANQGSEA come from the germline V gene. The CDR3 region is CSVEGQGKNYGYTF. CDR3 DNA: TGCAGCGTTGAGGGGCAGGGTAAGAACTATGGCTACACCTTC.

J is TRBJ2-7 and V is TRBV30; D is uncertain. Germline CDR1 GTSNPN, CDR2 SVGIG (reference sequence). The CDR3 runs 14 residues. With 1 base removed from V and 0 bases from J, the gap between germline ends came to 10 bases. This CDR3 is CAWSGHLSSYEQYF. The CDR3 bases are TGTGCCTGGAGTGGGCACCTGAGCTCCTACGAGCAGTACTTC.

The gene calls are TRBV30 and TRBJ1-4, with D hard to call. V gave up 0 bases and J gave up 7 bases, with 12 bases separating them. The CDR3 loop spans 14 amino acids. Germline V gene lookup returns CDR1 GTSNPN and CDR2 SVGIG (reference sequence). In DNA, the CDR3 is TGTGCCTGGAGTGTGGTGGGGTTGGGTGAAAAACTGTTTTTT. It translates to CAWSVVGLGEKLFF.

This clone was detected only a few times. The chain is built from TRBV7-3 and TRBJ2-2, with TRBD2 as a possible D gene (6 bases). Deletions cut 6 bases from V and 7 bases from J, with 18 bases between. The CDR3 loop spans 15 amino acids. CDR1 is SGHTA, CDR2 FQGTGA, per germline. CDR3 protein: CASRMGGEGSGELFF. The CDR3 bases are TGTGCCAGCAGAATGGGGGGAGAAGGGAGCGGGGAGCTGTTTTTT. The complete variable domain, with remaining parts taken from reference TRBV7-3 and TRBJ2-2, reads GAGVSQTPSNKVTEKGKYVELRCDPISGHTALYWYRQSLGQGPEFLIYFQGTGAADDSGLPNDRFFAVRPEGSVSTLKIQRTERGDSAVYLCASRMGGEGSGELFFGEGSRLTVL.

The sample holds one count of this clone. V is TRBV4-1 and J is TRBJ2-2; D might be TRBD2 (6 bases). V lost 5 bases, J lost 0 bases, and 10 bases lay in between. In germline, CDR1 is MGHRA, CDR2 YSYEKL. The CDR3 extends over 15 amino acids. The CDR3 spells CASSNLATNTGELFF. The DNA of the CDR3 is TGCGCCAGCAGCAACCTAGCGACGAACACCGGGGAGCTGTTTTTT.

The chain links TRBV30 to TRBJ1-5, with 11 bases lining up with TRBD1. The V segment lost 4 bases and the J segment 5 bases; nucleotides outside the gene matches: 4. Germline-derived CDR1 and CDR2 are GTSNPN and SVGIG (reference sequence). There are 14 residues in the CDR3. The CDR3 nucleotides are TGTGCCTGGACTGGGACAGGGGGAGATCAGCCCCAGCATTTT. It is translated as CAWTGTGGDQPQHF.

The chain uses TRBV19 and TRBJ2-5; 7 positions agree with TRBD1. Germline CDR1 is LNHDA and CDR2 is SQIVND (reference sequence). The CDR3 loop spans 12 amino acids. V shed 5 bases and J 4 bases; nucleotides not matched to a gene: 1. For the CDR3, the DNA is TGTGCCAGTAGTGCAGGGGGAGAGACCCAGTACTTC. Translation: CASSAGGETQYF.

The rearrangement links TRBV7-9 to TRBJ1-1; 9 positions match TRBD1. CDR3 length: 13 amino acids. The germline CDR1 and CDR2 sequences are SEHNR and FQNEAQ (reference sequence). V was pared by 3 bases and J by 5 bases, with 1 base of the junction left unmatched. For the CDR3, the DNA is TGTGCCAGCAGCTTCGACAGGGGGACTGAAGCTTTCTTT. It codes for CASSFDRGTEAFF.

For the CDR3, the DNA is TGTGCCAGCAGCTTAGCGCCCGGGGGGTGGGAGACCCAGTACTTC. The encoded protein is CASSLAPGGWETQYF. The rearrangement links TRBV7-2 to TRBJ2-5, with 7 positions matching TRBD2. CDR3 length: 15 residues. The germline V gene encodes CDR1 SGHTA and CDR2 FQGNSA. After removal of 0 bases from V and 5 bases from J, the junction contained 6 bases not matched to a gene.

V is TRBV6-5 and J is TRBJ1-2, with D tentatively TRBD1 (5 bases). The germline gives CDR1 MNHEY, CDR2 SVGAGI. Trimming shortened V by 6 bases and J by 4 bases, and 12 bases separated the two germline ends. The CDR3 has 13 residues. This chain's CDR3 is CASSPGPGYGYTF. The DNA of the CDR3 is TGTGCCAGCAGCCCGGGACCGGGCTATGGCTACACCTTC.

The V and J genes are TRBV30 and TRBJ2-7; weak D call: TRBD2 (6 bases). This CDR3 spans 12 amino acids. The germline gives CDR1 GTSNPN, CDR2 SVGIG (reference sequence). V was clipped by 1 base and J by 11 bases, with 15 bases between them. CDR3 region: CAWSERERVEYF. Written as DNA, the CDR3 is TGTGCCTGGAGTGAACGGGAGCGGGTGGAGTACTTC.

This CDR3 is CASSYWNSPLHF. DNA for the CDR3: TGTGCCAGCAGTTACTGGAATTCACCCCTCCACTTT. The genes are TRBV6-5 and TRBJ1-6; D is undetermined. Germline V gives CDR1 MNHEY, CDR2 SVGAGI. The CDR3 consists of 12 residues. Trimming left V 1 base short and J 7 bases short, with 2 bases between.

The chain is built from TRBV11-2 and TRBJ1-1, with TRBD1 matching over 8 bases. This CDR3 contains 17 residues. J lost 4 bases, V lost 4 bases, and 14 bases had no gene match. Looked up from germline, CDR1 is SGHAT and CDR2 is FQNNGV. The CDR3 is CASSSRPGQVRGTEAFF. CDR3 in DNA: TGTGCCAGCAGCTCGCGGCCGGGACAGGTCAGAGGCACTGAAGCTTTCTTT.

The chain has TRBV30 and TRBJ1-1; perhaps TRBD1 as D (5 bases). CDR1 is GTSNPN, CDR2 SVGIG, per germline (reference sequence). Trimming removed 4 bases from V and 6 bases from J, with 12 bases in between. The CDR3 contains 12 residues. The CDR3 nucleotides are TGTGCCTGGACTCTACCGGGGGCTGAAGCTTTCTTT. Amino acids: CAWTLPGAEAFF.

The V gene is TRBV13, the J gene TRBJ2-5; weak D call: TRBD2 (6 bases). The CDR3 loop spans 15 amino acids. Germline lookup yields CDR1 PRHDT and CDR2 FYEKMQ (reference sequence). V lost 4 bases and J 4 bases, leaving 16 bases between the germline ends. CDR3 sequence: CASSSGTLVPETQYF. In nucleotides, the CDR3 is TGTGCCAGCAGCTCCGGGACTCTGGTGCCAGAGACCCAGTACTTC.

This clone was observed a single time. The gene calls are TRBV7-6 and TRBJ2-7, with unresolved D. This CDR3 region has 13 residues. The V and J ends lost 3 bases and 4 bases respectively, with 10 bases between them. Germline CDR1 SGHVS, CDR2 FNYEAQ. CDR3 region: CASSFGTAYEQYF. Here the CDR3 DNA reads TGTGCCAGCAGCTTTGGTACAGCATACGAGCAGTACTTC.

The gene calls are TRBV19 and TRBJ1-1; perhaps TRBD1 as D (5 bases). CDR3 size: 14 residues. The V gene's germline CDR1 is LNHDA and CDR2 SQIVND (reference sequence). Trimming removed 5 bases from V and 0 bases from J, with 10 bases in between. The DNA of the CDR3 is TGTGCCAGTAGTTTTGGGGGAATGAACACTGAAGCTTTCTTT. Its protein is CASSFGGMNTEAFF.